A selection of T cell receptor beta chains follows, all from one sample in a study of blood T cell repertoires in COVID-19. The data were produced by immunoSEQ multiplex PCR, yet TCRdb's version contains in-frame clones alone and is incomplete. The sample lists about 130,000 clones; 80% to 90% were seen once. The sample taken for sequencing was peripheral blood. Source of these receptors: a man in his sixties with COVID-19, enrolled during active disease. Each CDR3 is given with its conserved first and last residue. Fields, in order: CDR3 DNA, CDR3 protein, V gene, J gene, D gene. The D gene is left open where the match is weak.

CDR3nt: TGTGCCAGCAGCATCCGACAGGGGGCCGGGAGCACTGAAGCTTTCTTT; CDR3aa: CASSIRQGAGSTEAFF; v_gene: TRBV7-9; j_gene: TRBJ1-1; d_gene: TRBD1
CDR3nt: TGTGCCTGGAGTCACCCGGGGGGATTACTCTACAATGAGCAGTTCTTC; CDR3aa: CAWSHPGGLLYNEQFF; v_gene: TRBV30; j_gene: TRBJ2-1; d_gene: TRBD2
CDR3nt: TGTGCCAGCTCAAACCAGGGATTTGACTATGGCTACACCTTC; CDR3aa: CASSNQGFDYGYTF; v_gene: TRBV18; j_gene: TRBJ1-2; d_gene: -
CDR3nt: TGTGCCAGCAGCTTTGGGGGGAGAACCGCGTCACCCCTCCACTTT; CDR3aa: CASSFGGRTASPLHF; v_gene: TRBV5-6; j_gene: TRBJ1-6; d_gene: -
CDR3nt: TGTGCCAGCAGTTACTGGGAGGGGGAGACCCAGTACTTC; CDR3aa: CASSYWEGETQYF; v_gene: TRBV6-2/TRBV6-3; j_gene: TRBJ2-5; d_gene: TRBD2
CDR3nt: TGTGCCAGCAGCCAGGGGGTGACTGAAGCTTTCTTT; CDR3aa: CASSQGVTEAFF; v_gene: TRBV6-6; j_gene: TRBJ1-1; d_gene: TRBD1
CDR3nt: TGTGCCAGTAGTCTACAGGGAAGGAACACTGAAGCTTTCTTT; CDR3aa: CASSLQGRNTEAFF; v_gene: TRBV19; j_gene: TRBJ1-1; d_gene: -
CDR3nt: TGTGCCATCAGTGGCGGGGGACAGGGGAACACCGGGGAGCTGTTTTTT; CDR3aa: CAISGGGQGNTGELFF; v_gene: TRBV10-3; j_gene: TRBJ2-2; d_gene: TRBD1
CDR3nt: TGTGCCAGCAGCTCTGGACAGGGGGTCTATGGCTACACCTTC; CDR3aa: CASSSGQGVYGYTF; v_gene: TRBV13; j_gene: TRBJ1-2; d_gene: TRBD1
CDR3nt: TGTGCCAGCATCATGGTCGAAGATAGCTCCTACGAGCAGTACTTC; CDR3aa: CASIMVEDSSYEQYF; v_gene: TRBV6-5; j_gene: TRBJ2-7; d_gene: -
CDR3nt: TGTGCCAGGGAGGGTCATTTGAACACTGAAGCTTTCTTT; CDR3aa: CAREGHLNTEAFF; v_gene: TRBV19; j_gene: TRBJ1-1; d_gene: -
CDR3nt: TGTGCCAGCAGTTTTCGACAGAGTGGAAACAATGAGCAGTTCTTC; CDR3aa: CASSFRQSGNNEQFF; v_gene: TRBV28; j_gene: TRBJ2-1; d_gene: -